Below are 13 T cell receptor beta chains sequenced from a single sample in a study of beta chain features in type 1 diabetes. The whole isolated RNA underwent reverse transcription, so sequencing captured expressed TCRB transcripts. This table comes from immunoSEQ multiplex PCR, and its TCRdb copy is limited to in-frame clones, with some not included. The data show hundreds of thousands of clones, over 7.5% seen once. Sequencing used naive CD4+ T cells from blood. These receptors came from a woman under 30 in good health.

This clone has more than one count but fewer than ten. The chain joins TRBV4-2 to TRBJ2-2; D unclear. Germline lookup yields CDR1 LGHNA and CDR2 YNFKEQ. The CDR3 has 16 amino acids. V was cut by 1 base and J by 0 bases, with 9 bases left in between. CDR3 protein: CASSQVSQTNTGELFF. The DNA for the CDR3 is TGTGCCAGCAGCCAAGTATCACAGACGAACACCGGGGAGCTGTTTTTT.

This clone occurred many times. The chain carries TRBV29-1 and TRBJ1-5, with 7 bases lining up with TRBD1. The length of the CDR3 is 13 residues. Germline-derived CDR1 and CDR2 are SQVTM and ANQGSEA. V was pared by 5 bases and J by 4 bases, with 5 bases of the junction left unmatched. The CDR3 region is CSVLAGGNQPQHF. Here the CDR3 DNA reads TGCAGCGTTCTGGCAGGGGGGAATCAGCCCCAGCATTTT.

This clone was found a few times. This rearrangement joins TRBV5-1 to TRBJ2-1; TRBD2 agrees at 13 bases. The J segment lost 8 bases and the V segment lost 4 bases, leaving 9 bases of the junction unmatched. The germline V gene has CDR1 SGHRS and CDR2 YFSETQ. The CDR3 loop spans 16 amino acids. The CDR3 loop is CASSLGRTSGSDEQFF. The CDR3 DNA sequence: TGCGCCAGCAGCCTCGGCCGGACTAGCGGGAGTGATGAGCAGTTCTTC.

This clone occurred a few times. The J gene is TRBJ2-7, the V gene TRBV4-2, with 10 bases that match TRBD2. This CDR3 has 16 residues. V was clipped by 1 base and J by 2 bases; unmatched bases: 5. From germline, CDR1 is LGHNA and CDR2 YNFKEQ. The CDR3 loop reads CASSQAASGGTYEQYF. DNA for the CDR3: TGTGCCAGCAGCCAAGCGGCTAGCGGGGGCACCTACGAGCAGTACTTC.

The chain carries TRBV7-8 and TRBJ2-5; weak D call: TRBD1 (6 bases). The germline V gene encodes CDR1 SGHVS and CDR2 FQNEAQ. The length of the CDR3 is 13 residues. Trimming took 6 bases from V and 3 from J, leaving 11 bases between them. The CDR3 region has the DNA TGTGCCAGCAGTAGGGGGATAGAAGAGACCCAGTACTTC. As protein: CASSRGIEETQYF.

This clone was recorded a few times. This chain links TRBV30 with TRBJ2-5; no firm D call. The CDR3 has 16 residues. In germline, CDR1 is GTSNPN, CDR2 SVGIG (reference sequence). The V end lost 3 bases, the J end lost 2 bases, and 19 bases lay between the germline ends. The CDR3 sequence is CAWRLVAPVRQETQYF. The CDR3, as DNA: TGTGCCTGGAGACTGGTAGCACCCGTAAGACAAGAGACCCAGTACTTC.

The chain is built from TRBV5-1 and TRBJ1-1; 7 positions agree with TRBD1. Germline loops: CDR1 SGHRS, CDR2 YFSETQ. This CDR3 comprises 14 residues. Trimming removed 4 bases from V and 4 bases from J; junction bases left unmatched: 7. CDR3 in amino acids: CASSLAGQSTEAFF. CDR3 coding DNA: TGCGCCAGCAGCCTCGCGGGACAGTCCACTGAAGCTTTCTTT.

The V gene is TRBV30, the J gene TRBJ2-4; TRBD1 is a possible D gene (5 bases). This CDR3 contains 14 residues. In germline, CDR1 is GTSNPN, CDR2 SVGIG (reference sequence). Trimming left V 3 bases short and J 6 bases short, with 15 bases between. The CDR3 region is CAWSGPGAPNIQYF. The DNA of the CDR3 is TGTGCCTGGAGCGGTCCTGGGGCCCCAAACATTCAGTACTTC.

Only a few counts were recorded for this clone. This rearrangement joins TRBV10-3 to TRBJ2-3; D gene ambiguous. In germline, CDR1 is ENHRY, CDR2 SYGVKD. Trimming pared 2 bases from V and 0 bases from J, leaving 6 bases between. The CDR3 has 14 residues. CDR3 coding DNA: TGTGCCATCAGTGAGCCTTCTAGCACAGATACGCAGTATTTT. As protein: CAISEPSSTDTQYF.

The J gene is TRBJ2-5, the V gene TRBV6-5, with D perhaps matching TRBD2 (6 bases). Germline CDR1 and CDR2: MNHEY and SVGAGI. The CDR3 has 15 residues. Between the trimmed V and J ends, which lost 4 bases and 1 base, there was a span of 13 bases. In DNA, the CDR3 is TGTGCCAGCAGTTCGGCTAGCGTACTCCAAGAGACCCAGTACTTC. It yields the protein CASSSASVLQETQYF.

The V and J genes are TRBV29-1 and TRBJ2-1; the match to TRBD1 covers 11 bases. The CDR3 sequence is 14 residues long. Germline V gene lookup returns CDR1 SQVTM and CDR2 ANQGSEA. J gave up 10 bases and V 7 bases, and 12 bases lay outside the gene matches. The CDR3: CSAKDRGRVVEQFF. CDR3 DNA: TGCAGCGCCAAGGACAGGGGGCGGGTGGTCGAGCAGTTCTTC.

In this sample, this clone turned up a few times. The rearrangement joins TRBV14 to TRBJ2-1; maybe TRBD2 (7 bases). The germline gives CDR1 SGHDN, CDR2 FVKESK. Trimming took 2 bases from V and 4 from J, leaving 15 bases between them. The CDR3 totals 16 residues. The CDR3 protein is CASSQNGGTTYNEQFF. For the CDR3, the DNA is TGTGCCAGCAGCCAAAACGGGGGGACAACTTACAATGAGCAGTTCTTC.

In the case of this clone: Other DNA sequences within the sample encode an identical CDR3. The chain uses TRBV7-3 and TRBJ2-1; 8 bases agree with TRBD2. The CDR3 consists of 15 residues. Germline lookup yields CDR1 SGHTA and CDR2 FQGTGA. V was pared by 5 bases and J by 2 bases, with 5 bases of the junction left unmatched. The CDR3: CASSPPGGAYNEQFF. The CDR3, as DNA: TGTGCCAGCAGCCCCCCGGGAGGGGCCTACAATGAGCAGTTCTTC.